This T cell receptor beta chain was identified during a study of T cell changes during pregnancy in multiple sclerosis. Germline V lookup: CDR1 LNHDA, CDR2 SQIVND (reference sequence). J lost 5 bases, V lost 7 bases, and 12 bases had no gene match. The CDR3 has 16 residues. Data came from immunoSEQ multiplex PCR; TCRdb stores just in-frame clones and leaves some out. The top ten hold approximately 1.4% of the sample, which has roughly 69,000 clones, about 89% seen once. The sequence came from a female donor with multiple sclerosis, enrolled in a pregnancy study. The source was peripheral blood, collected in the second trimester of pregnancy. This chain connects TRBV19 to TRBJ2-1, with TRBD2 matching 9 bases. CDR3 DNA sequence: TGTGCCAGTATGAAGTTGAGCGGGGGGATTAACAATGAGCAGTTCTTC. This translates into CASMKLSGGINNEQFF.